A single sample is the source of the 18 T cell receptor beta chains below, sequenced in a study of shared clonotypes between healthy human individuals. The protocol was immunoSEQ multiplex PCR, while the TCRdb copy is restricted to in-frame clones and leaves out a portion. Of 1.5 million to 2.5 million clones in the sample, 85% to 95% were seen once. Naive CD8 isolation took CD45RO-negative cells positively selected for CCR7 and excluded terminally differentiated effector memory CD45RA+ cells. Sequenced input: naive CD8+ T cells sorted from blood. The receptors derive from a man between 18 and 35 years old in good health.

The chain joins TRBV2 to TRBJ2-7; TRBD2 matches 10 bases. CDR3 length equals 15 residues. The V gene's germline CDR1 is SNHLY and CDR2 FYNNEI. Trimming removed 2 bases from V and 5 bases from J; junction bases left unmatched: 6. CDR3 amino acids: CASSEPAGGPHEQYF. The CDR3 nucleotides read TGTGCCAGCAGTGAACCAGCGGGGGGGCCCCACGAGCAGTACTTC.

This sequence joins TRBV4-3 and TRBJ1-2; a weak D match, TRBD1 (5 bases). Germline V gives CDR1 LGHNA, CDR2 YSLEER. The V gene lost 0 bases and the J gene lost 4 bases, with 12 bases spanning the gap. The CDR3 totals 15 residues. The CDR3 protein is CASSQEVRAFYGYTF. The CDR3 DNA reads TGCGCCAGCAGCCAAGAAGTCAGGGCCTTCTATGGCTACACCTTC.

The chain couples TRBV5-5 to TRBJ2-7, with D possibly matching TRBD1 (5 bases). V lost 0 bases and J 0 bases, leaving 7 bases between the germline ends. The CDR3 contains 14 residues. CDR1 is SGHKS, CDR2 YYEKEE, per germline (reference sequence). CDR3 DNA sequence: TGTGCCAGCAGCTTGGTGACAGTCTCCTACGAGCAGTACTTC. Encoded protein: CASSLVTVSYEQYF. Complete variable domain (other parts from reference TRBV5-5 and TRBJ2-7): DAGVTQSPTHLIKTRGQQVTLRCSPISGHKSVSWYQQVLGQGPQFIFQYYEKEERGRGNFPDRFSARQFPNYSSELNVNALLLGDSALYLCASSLVTVSYEQYFGPGTRLTVT.

The V gene is TRBV6-5, the J gene TRBJ2-3, with 9 bases that match TRBD2. This CDR3 spans 16 amino acids. V was pared by 0 bases and J by 5 bases, with 6 bases of the junction left unmatched. CDR1 and CDR2 from the germline V gene are MNHEY and SVGAGI. In DNA form, the CDR3 reads TGTGCCAGCAGTTACTCCGCGGGGGGGCCGCTAGATACGCAGTATTTT. Amino acids: CASSYSAGGPLDTQYF.

V is TRBV9 and J is TRBJ1-6; 7 nucleotides line up with TRBD1. Germline-derived CDR1 and CDR2 are SGDLS and YYNGEE. Trimming at V came to 2 bases and at J to 0 bases, leaving 5 bases not matched to a gene. The CDR3 is made up of 17 amino acids. The DNA for the CDR3 is TGTGCCAGCAGCGTGACAGGGATAGCCTCCTATAATTCACCCCTCCACTTT. Amino acid sequence: CASSVTGIASYNSPLHF.

The gene calls are TRBV4-1 and TRBJ2-4; D is possibly TRBD2 (5 bases). CDR1 and CDR2 (germline): MGHRA, YSYEKL. The CDR3 loop spans 16 amino acids. Trimming stripped 0 bases from V and 6 bases from J, with 15 bases between. The CDR3 nucleotides read TGCGCCAGCAGCCAAGATATGGAGTTTGGGAGAAACATTCAGTACTTC. This gives the protein CASSQDMEFGRNIQYF.

The chain carries TRBV13 and TRBJ1-5, with D tentatively TRBD1 (5 bases). The ends were cut back, 5 bases at V and 9 bases at J, with 14 bases in the middle. The germline gives CDR1 PRHDT, CDR2 FYEKMQ (reference sequence). This CDR3 has 13 amino acids. The CDR3 DNA reads as TGTGCCAGCAGCCCCGGTGGGGACGCGCCCCAGCATTTT. Translated: CASSPGGDAPQHF. Full variable domain (rest looked up from reference TRBV13 and TRBJ1-5): AAGVIQSPRHLIKEKRETATLKCYPIPRHDTVYWYQQGPGQDPQFLISFYEKMQSDKGSIPDRFSAQQFSDYHSELNMSSLELGDSALYFCASSPGGDAPQHFGDGTRLSIL.

The CDR3 reads CASWSWTGGTEAFF. Written as DNA, the CDR3 is TGTGCCAGCTGGTCCTGGACAGGGGGAACTGAAGCTTTCTTT. This sequence joins TRBV6-5 and TRBJ1-1; the match to TRBD1 covers 10 bases. The germline CDR1 and CDR2 sequences are MNHEY and SVGAGI. The CDR3 has 14 amino acids. The V and J ends lost 8 bases and 5 bases, in that order; junction bases with no gene match: 8.

V gene TRBV27 combines with J gene TRBJ2-2; 7 bases fit TRBD2. The germline V gene has CDR1 MNHEY and CDR2 SMNVEV (reference sequence). V trimming: 4 bases; J trimming: 1 base; junction bases outside the gene matches: 6. The CDR3 length is 16 residues. The CDR3 reads CASSSGLVGNTGELFF. CDR3 nucleotide sequence: TGTGCCAGCAGTTCCGGACTAGTGGGGAACACCGGGGAGCTGTTTTTT.

J is TRBJ2-2 and V is TRBV7-9, with D perhaps matching TRBD1 (6 bases). Germline CDR1 is SEHNR and CDR2 is FQNEAQ (reference sequence). The CDR3 has 16 amino acids. V lost 5 bases, J lost 0 bases, and 13 bases lay in between. CDR3 protein: CASSPPQGPNTGELFF. CDR3 sequence (DNA): TGTGCCAGCAGCCCACCACAGGGCCCGAACACCGGGGAGCTGTTTTTT.

The gene calls are TRBV4-1 and TRBJ2-7; D may be TRBD1 or TRBD2 (6 bases each). CDR3 length: 16 amino acids. From germline, CDR1 is MGHRA and CDR2 YSYEKL. V lost 6 bases and J lost 0, with 18 bases in between. DNA of the CDR3: TGCGCCAGCAGTATAGTCCGGGGGCCCCCCTCCTACGAGCAGTACTTC. Its protein product is CASSIVRGPPSYEQYF.

The rearrangement uses TRBV27 and TRBJ1-5; no reliable D call. The V gene's germline CDR1 is MNHEY and CDR2 SMNVEV (reference sequence). Trimming took off 11 bases at V and 0 bases at J, with 11 bases between the two ends. The CDR3 loop spans 13 amino acids. In nucleotides, the CDR3 is TGTGCCTGCTCTTCAATTAGCAATCAGCCCCAGCATTTT. Translating gives CACSSISNQPQHF.

The chain joins TRBV13 to TRBJ1-1; D is uncertain. This CDR3 has 16 residues. CDR1 is PRHDT, CDR2 FYEKMQ, per germline (reference sequence). Trimming took off 5 bases at V and 0 bases at J, with 16 bases between the two ends. CDR3 sequence reads: CASSPQWAGLNTEAFF. CDR3 coding DNA: TGTGCCAGCAGCCCCCAATGGGCGGGTTTGAACACTGAAGCTTTCTTT.

Comment on this clone: Compared with germline, one end of the junction differs, possibly owing to a read error. The rearrangement uses TRBV7-3 and TRBJ1-1; D is undetermined. CDR1 is SGHTA, CDR2 FQGTGA, per germline. This CDR3 is built from 13 residues. In DNA, the CDR3 is TGTGCTAGCAGCTTAAGTTTGTGGACTGAAGCTTTCTTT. Its protein product is CASSLSLWTEAFF.

The chain recombines TRBV7-6 with TRBJ2-2; D not certain. The V end lost 0 bases, the J end lost 6 bases, and 8 bases lay between the germline ends. CDR3 length: 14 amino acids. Germline V CDR1 and CDR2: SGHVS, FNYEAQ. CDR3 DNA sequence: TGTGCCAGCAGCTTAGCGTTAAGGGCCGGGGAGCTGTTTTTT. The encoded protein is CASSLALRAGELFF.

The gene calls are TRBV7-3 and TRBJ2-1; no reliable D call. Germline V gene sequence: CDR1 SGHTA, CDR2 FQGTGA. The CDR3 runs 13 residues. Trimming shortened V by 4 bases and J by 5 bases, and 9 bases separated the two germline ends. CDR3 sequence reads: CASSSHPNNEQFF. The CDR3 DNA reads as TGTGCCAGCAGCTCCCACCCGAACAATGAGCAGTTCTTC.

The chain combines TRBV7-9 with TRBJ1-1; 7 nucleotides align to TRBD1. The V gene's germline CDR1 is SEHNR and CDR2 FQNEAQ (reference sequence). The V gene end was trimmed by 4 bases and the J gene end by 5 bases; junction bases not matched to a gene: 10. The CDR3 loop spans 15 amino acids. The chain's CDR3 is CASSSSPTGLTEAFF. The CDR3, as DNA: TGTGCCAGCAGCTCCTCCCCGACAGGGCTGACTGAAGCTTTCTTT.

The chain links TRBV4-1 to TRBJ2-2; D is possibly TRBD1 or TRBD2 (6 bases each). Trimming stripped 7 bases from V and 4 bases from J, with 16 bases between. This CDR3 has 15 residues. Germline loops: CDR1 MGHRA, CDR2 YSYEKL. Here the CDR3 DNA reads TGCGCCAGCACGGGGGCCAGCCGGTCCACCGGGGAGCTGTTTTTT. Protein: CASTGASRSTGELFF.